This T cell receptor beta chain was recovered during a study of T cells after yellow fever vaccination. Overall study findings and caveats: Repertoires sorted by FACS could include abundant clonotypes that are contaminants from the bulk population. Some clonotypes were seen in both the CD4 and the CD8 compartments. These made up a small share and likely arose from convergent recombination.

V lost 0 bases to trimming and J lost 5 bases, with 10 bases between them. CDR3 length equals 14 residues. Germline CDR1 and CDR2: LGHNA and YSLEER. One entry per CDR3 protein results from TCRdb running MiXCR on the 5' RACE reads. The repertoire holds some 560,000 distinct CDR3 sequences, under 25% seen once, with roughly an eighth in the top ten. This clonotype was picked up a small number of times. Its target is not known. Sequencing was performed on PBMCs, taken 15 days after the yellow fever booster vaccination. The V call is TRBV4-3, the J call TRBJ2-5, with a weak D call TRBD1 (5 bases). The source is a man aged 25 to 40 who received the YFV17D yellow fever vaccine. Here the CDR3 DNA reads TGCGCCAGCAGCCAAGATGCTCAGGGTGAGACCCAGTACTTC. It translates to CASSQDAQGETQYF.